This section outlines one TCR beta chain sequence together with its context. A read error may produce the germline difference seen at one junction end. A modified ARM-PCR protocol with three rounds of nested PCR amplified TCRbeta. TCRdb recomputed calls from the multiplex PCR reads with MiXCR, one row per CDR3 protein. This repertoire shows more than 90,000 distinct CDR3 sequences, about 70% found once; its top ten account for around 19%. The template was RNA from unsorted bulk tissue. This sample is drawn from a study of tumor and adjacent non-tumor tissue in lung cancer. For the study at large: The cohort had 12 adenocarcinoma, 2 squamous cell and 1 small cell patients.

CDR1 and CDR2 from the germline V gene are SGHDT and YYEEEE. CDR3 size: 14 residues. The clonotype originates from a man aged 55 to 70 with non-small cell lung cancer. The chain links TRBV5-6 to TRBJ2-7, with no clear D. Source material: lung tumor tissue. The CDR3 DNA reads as TGTGCCAGCGGCCCCGTGAGCAGATCCTACGAGCGGTACTTC. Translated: CASGPVSRSYERYF.